This TCR beta chain was recorded in a study of T cells after yellow fever vaccination. At the level of the study: SMART-Seq v4 Ultra Low Input prepared libraries from low-cell fractions.

The CDR3 runs 17 residues. Germline CDR1 SGHRS, CDR2 YFSETQ. V was pared by 1 base and J by 4 bases, with 12 bases of the junction left unmatched. 5'RACE template switching produced TCR cDNA carrying a universal primer site and UMIs. TCRdb processed the 5' RACE reads anew with MiXCR; each CDR3 protein has one entry. The table records around 310,000 distinct CDR3 sequences, around 4.5% of them present only once. This clonotype was detected a few times. Its specificity is not known. Regarding the study as a whole: Bulk-population clonotypes that are abundant could appear as contaminants in FACS-sorted repertoires. Compared with primary, the secondary response was weaker and peaked at day 5, not 15.

This clonotype was sampled from a young man who received the YFV17D yellow fever vaccine. The chain combines TRBV5-1 with TRBJ2-5; 8 nucleotides align to TRBD2. Here the sequenced sample was PBMCs, taken 15 days after the yellow fever booster vaccination. CDR3 DNA: TGCGCCAGCAGCTTGATTTCGGGGGGGGATATTGGAGAGACCCAGTACTTC. Amino acid sequence: CASSLISGGDIGETQYF.